This TCR beta chain was sequenced during a study of T-cell memory formation after mild COVID-19. Points from the study as a whole: For contracting clones, CD4+ ones sat mainly in CM and EM, CD8+ in EMRA. Memory from before infection featured some responding clones, which suggests cross-reactive memory joined.

The CDR3 runs to 16 residues. Per germline, CDR1 SGHTS and CDR2 YDEGEE. Trimming at V came to 3 bases and at J to 4 bases, leaving 11 bases not matched to a gene. In regard to this clonotype: The antigen is unknown.

TCR alpha and TCR beta cDNA libraries with sample barcodes and UMIs came from 5'RACE using constant-segment primers. In TCRdb, the 5' RACE reads were re-called with MiXCR into one record per CDR3 protein. The sample consists of 90,000 to 120,000 distinct CDR3 sequences, more than 9.5% of them appearing once. The sequence derives from a young man who had mild COVID-19 (a few samples of this study predate the infection). Cell type and time point are not known. The material sequenced was PBMCs or a T cell subset sorted from them (not recorded which). V and J are TRBV5-8 and TRBJ2-7; 9 bases line up with TRBD1. The CDR3 sequence: CASSWGSGTGLYEQYF. The CDR3 bases are TGTGCCAGCAGCTGGGGCTCCGGGACAGGGCTATACGAGCAGTACTTC. The full variable domain, rest sourced from reference TRBV5-8 and TRBJ2-7, is EAGVTQSPTHLIKTRGQQATLRCSPISGHTSVYWYQQALGLGLQFLLWYDEGEERNRGNFPPRFSGRQFPNYSSELNVNALELEDSALYLCASSWGSGTGLYEQYFGPGTRLTVT.